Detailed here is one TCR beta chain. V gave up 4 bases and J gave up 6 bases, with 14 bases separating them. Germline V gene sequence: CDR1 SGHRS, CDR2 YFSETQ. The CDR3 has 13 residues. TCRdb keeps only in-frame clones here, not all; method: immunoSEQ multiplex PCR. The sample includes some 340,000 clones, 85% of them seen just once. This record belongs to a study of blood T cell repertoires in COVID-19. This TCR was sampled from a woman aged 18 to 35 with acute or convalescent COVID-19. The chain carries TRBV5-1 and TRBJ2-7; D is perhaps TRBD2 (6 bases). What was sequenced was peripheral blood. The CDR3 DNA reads TGCGCCAGCAGCCCCCAACCGGAGGGCGAGCAGTACTTC. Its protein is CASSPQPEGEQYF.